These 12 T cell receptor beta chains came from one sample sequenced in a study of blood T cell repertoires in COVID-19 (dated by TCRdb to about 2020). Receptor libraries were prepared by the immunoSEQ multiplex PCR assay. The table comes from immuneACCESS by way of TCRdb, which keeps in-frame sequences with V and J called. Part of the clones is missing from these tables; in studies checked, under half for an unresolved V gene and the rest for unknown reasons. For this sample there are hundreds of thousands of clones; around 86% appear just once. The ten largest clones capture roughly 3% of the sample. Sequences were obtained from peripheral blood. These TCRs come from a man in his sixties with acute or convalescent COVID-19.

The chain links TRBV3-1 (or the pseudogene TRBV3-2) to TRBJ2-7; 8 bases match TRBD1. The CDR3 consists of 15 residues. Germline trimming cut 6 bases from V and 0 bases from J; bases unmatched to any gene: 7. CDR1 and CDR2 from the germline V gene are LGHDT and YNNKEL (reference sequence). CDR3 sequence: CASRSSGTGSYEQYF. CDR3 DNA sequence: TGTGCCAGCAGGTCGTCCGGGACAGGCTCCTACGAGCAGTACTTC.

The CDR3 DNA follows: TGTGCCAGCAGTTCCAACCTTGGCGGGGACCCCCACTCCAACGGGCGCGAGCAGTACTTC. Translated: CASSSNLGGDPHSNGREQYF. The chain links TRBV6-2 or TRBV6-3 to TRBJ2-7, with D perhaps matching TRBD2 (6 bases). The CDR3 is 20 residues long. Trimming took 4 bases from V and 6 from J, leaving 34 bases between them. Looked up from germline, CDR1 is MNHEY and CDR2 is SVGEGT.

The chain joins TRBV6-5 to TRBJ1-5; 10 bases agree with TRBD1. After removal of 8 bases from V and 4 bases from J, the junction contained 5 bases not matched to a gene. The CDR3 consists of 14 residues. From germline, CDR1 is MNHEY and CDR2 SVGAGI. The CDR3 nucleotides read TGTGCCAGCCAACCGGGACAGGGGAATCAGCCCCAGCATTTT. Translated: CASQPGQGNQPQHF.

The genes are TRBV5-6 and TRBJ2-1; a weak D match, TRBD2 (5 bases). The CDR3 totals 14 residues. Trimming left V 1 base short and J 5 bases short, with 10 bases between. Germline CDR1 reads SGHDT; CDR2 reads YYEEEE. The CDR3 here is CASSLPSGNNEQFF. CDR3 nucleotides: TGTGCCAGCAGCTTGCCATCGGGGAACAATGAGCAGTTCTTC. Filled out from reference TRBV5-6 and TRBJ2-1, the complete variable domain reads DAGVTQSPTHLIKTRGQQVTLRCSPKSGHDTVSWYQQALGQGPQFIFQYYEEEERQRGNFPDRFSGHQFPNYSSELNVNALLLGDSALYLCASSLPSGNNEQFFGPGTRLTVL.

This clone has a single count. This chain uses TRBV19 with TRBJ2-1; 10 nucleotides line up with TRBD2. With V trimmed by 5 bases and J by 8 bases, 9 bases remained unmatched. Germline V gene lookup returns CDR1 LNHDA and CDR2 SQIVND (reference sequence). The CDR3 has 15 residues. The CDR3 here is CASSWFRSGGDEQFF. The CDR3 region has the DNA TGTGCCAGTAGTTGGTTTAGGAGCGGGGGGGATGAGCAGTTCTTC.

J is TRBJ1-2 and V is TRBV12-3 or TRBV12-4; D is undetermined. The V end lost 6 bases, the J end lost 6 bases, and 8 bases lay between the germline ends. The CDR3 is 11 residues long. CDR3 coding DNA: TGTGCCAGCAGATTGGGCAATGGCTACACCTTC. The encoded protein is CASRLGNGYTF.

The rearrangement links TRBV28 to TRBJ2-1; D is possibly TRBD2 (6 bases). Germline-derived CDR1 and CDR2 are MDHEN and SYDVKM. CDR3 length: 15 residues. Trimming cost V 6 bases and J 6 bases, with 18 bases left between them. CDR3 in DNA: TGTGCCAGCAGGACGGGGGAGTTGCGGGCCAATGAGCAGTTCTTC. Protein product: CASRTGELRANEQFF. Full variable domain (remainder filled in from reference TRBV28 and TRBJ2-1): DVKVTQSSRYLVKRTGEKVFLECVQDMDHENMFWYRQDPGLGLRLIYFSYDVKMKEKGDIPEGYSVSREKKERFSLILESASTNQTSMYLCASRTGELRANEQFFGPGTRLTVL.

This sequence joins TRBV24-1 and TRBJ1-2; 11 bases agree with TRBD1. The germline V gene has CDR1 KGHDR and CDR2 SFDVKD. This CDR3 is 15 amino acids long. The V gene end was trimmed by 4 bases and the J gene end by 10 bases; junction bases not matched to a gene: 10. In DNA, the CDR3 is TGTGCCACCAGTGACTTAGGACAGGGGGCCCCCCTCTACACCTTC. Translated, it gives CATSDLGQGAPLYTF.

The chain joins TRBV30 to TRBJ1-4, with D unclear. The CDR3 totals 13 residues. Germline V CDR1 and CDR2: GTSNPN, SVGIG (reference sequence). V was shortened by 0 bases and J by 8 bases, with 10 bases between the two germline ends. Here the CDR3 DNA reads TGTGCCTGGAGTGTAGCTGGTCGGGAAAAACTGTTTTTT. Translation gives CAWSVAGREKLFF.

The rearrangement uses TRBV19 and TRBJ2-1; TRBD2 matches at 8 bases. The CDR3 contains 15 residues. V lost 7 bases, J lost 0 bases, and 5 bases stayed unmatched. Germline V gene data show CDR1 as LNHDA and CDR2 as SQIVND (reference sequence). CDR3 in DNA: TGTGCCAGTACCACTAGCGGTCGCTCCTACAATGAGCAGTTCTTC. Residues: CASTTSGRSYNEQFF. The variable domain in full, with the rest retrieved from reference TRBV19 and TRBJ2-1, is DGGITQSPKYLFRKEGQNVTLSCEQNLNHDAMYWYRQDPGQGLRLIYYSQIVNDFQKGDIAEGYSVSREKKESFPLTVTSAQKNPTAFYLCASTTSGRSYNEQFFGPGTRLTVL.

The CDR3 protein is CASSYTTGADTQYF. The CDR3 nucleotides are TGTGCCAGCAGCTACACGACCGGGGCAGATACGCAGTATTTT. The rearrangement uses TRBV7-2 and TRBJ2-3; D might be TRBD2 (5 bases). CDR1 is SGHTA and CDR2 is FQGNSA in the germline V gene. V lost 4 bases and J 4 bases, leaving 12 bases between the germline ends. CDR3 size: 14 residues.

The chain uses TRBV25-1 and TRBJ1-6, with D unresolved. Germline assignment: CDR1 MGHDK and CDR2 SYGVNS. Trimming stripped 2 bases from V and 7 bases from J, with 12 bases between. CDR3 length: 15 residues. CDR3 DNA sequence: TGTGCCAGCAGTGAAGTGGCAACGCGGAATTCACCCCTCCACTTT. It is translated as CASSEVATRNSPLHF.